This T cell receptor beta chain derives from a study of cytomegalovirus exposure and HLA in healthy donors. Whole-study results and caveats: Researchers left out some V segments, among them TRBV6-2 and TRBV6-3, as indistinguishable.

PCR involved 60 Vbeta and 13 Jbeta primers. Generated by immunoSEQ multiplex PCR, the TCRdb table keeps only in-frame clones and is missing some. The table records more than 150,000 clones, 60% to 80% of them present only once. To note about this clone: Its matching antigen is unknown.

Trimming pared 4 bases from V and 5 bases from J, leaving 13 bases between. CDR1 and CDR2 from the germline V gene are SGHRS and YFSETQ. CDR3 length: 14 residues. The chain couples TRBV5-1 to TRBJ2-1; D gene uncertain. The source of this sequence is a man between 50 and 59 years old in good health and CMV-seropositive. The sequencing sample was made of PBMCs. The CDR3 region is CASSDGQPNNEQFF. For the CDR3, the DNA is TGCGCCAGCAGCGATGGGCAGCCTAACAATGAGCAGTTCTTC.